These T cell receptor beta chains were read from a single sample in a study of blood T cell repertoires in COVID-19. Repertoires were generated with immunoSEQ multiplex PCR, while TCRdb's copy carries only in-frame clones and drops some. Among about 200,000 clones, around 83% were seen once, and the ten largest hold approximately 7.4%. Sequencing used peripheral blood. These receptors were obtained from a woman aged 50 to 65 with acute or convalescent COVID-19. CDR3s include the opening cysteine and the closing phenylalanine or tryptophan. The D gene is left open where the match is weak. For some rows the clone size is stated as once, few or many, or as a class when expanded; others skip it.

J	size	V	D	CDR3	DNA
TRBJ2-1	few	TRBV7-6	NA	CASSPDGDSYNEQFF	TGTGCCAGCAGCCCTGACGGGGACTCCTACAATGAGCAGTTCTTC
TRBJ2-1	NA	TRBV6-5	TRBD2	CATLPGTSVHEQFF	TGTGCCACCCTGCCCGGGACTAGCGTCCATGAGCAGTTCTTC
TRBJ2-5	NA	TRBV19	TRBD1	CASRTRDREETQYF	TGTGCCAGTAGAACCCGGGACAGGGAAGAGACCCAGTACTTC
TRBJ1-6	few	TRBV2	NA	CASSEEARARSPLHF	TGTGCCAGCAGTGAAGAGGCCAGGGCCAGGTCACCCCTCCACTTT
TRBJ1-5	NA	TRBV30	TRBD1	CAWSGQGGNQPQHF	TGTGCCTGGAGCGGACAGGGTGGGAATCAGCCCCAGCATTTT
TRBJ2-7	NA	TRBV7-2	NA	CASSAWDRRGEVHHYEQYF	TGTGCCAGCAGCGCTTGGGATAGGAGGGGAGAAGTTCATCACTACGAGCAGTACTTC
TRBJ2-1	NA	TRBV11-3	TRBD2	CASSLATSGPFF	TGTGCCAGCAGCTTAGCTACTAGCGGACCGTTCTTC
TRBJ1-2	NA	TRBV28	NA	CAVQKPYGYTF	TGTGCGGTACAGAAGCCTTATGGCTACACCTTC
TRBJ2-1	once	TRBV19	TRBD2	CASSMVAAGAEQFF	TGTGCCAGTAGTATGGTCGCAGCGGGAGCCGAGCAGTTCTTC
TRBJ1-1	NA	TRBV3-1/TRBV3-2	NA	CASSRLPTPTGNTEAFF	TGTGCCAGCAGCCGCCTACCAACCCCGACAGGAAACACTGAAGCTTTCTTT
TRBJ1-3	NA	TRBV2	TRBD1	CASSRDRGPGNTIYF	TGTGCCAGCAGTCGGGACAGGGGGCCTGGAAACACCATATATTTT
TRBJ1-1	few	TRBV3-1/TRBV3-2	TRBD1	CASRWDSSTEAFF	TGTGCCAGCAGGTGGGACAGCTCCACTGAAGCTTTCTTT